This TCR beta chain derives from a study of T cells after posttransplantation cyclophosphamide. This clone was observed many times. Its antigen remains unidentified. Cyclophosphamide on days +3 and +4 followed busulfan-fludarabine conditioning and a marrow graft. V was clipped by 1 base and J by 0 bases; unmatched bases: 6. Germline CDR1 and CDR2: PRHDT and FYEKMQ (reference sequence). This CDR3 contains 17 residues. Findings and limits, study-wide: Tissue-infiltrating T cells from skin or gut overlapped little with blood T cells.

Sequencing used immunoSEQ multiplex PCR; TCRdb keeps in-frame clones, though not all of them. The sample includes about 6,700 clones, none of them occurring once. The chain joins TRBV13 to TRBJ2-1, with 7 nucleotides matching TRBD2. The sequenced sample was PBMCs, obtained after an allogeneic stem cell transplant with post-transplant cyclophosphamide. This TCR was sampled from a male patient aged 25 to 39 who received an allogeneic stem cell transplant from an unrelated donor, was CMV-positive, and had acute and chronic GVHD. Some T cells may originate from the graft donor. CDR3 sequence: CASSLARGGPSYNEQFF. CDR3 nucleotides: TGTGCCAGCAGCTTAGCGCGGGGAGGGCCCTCCTACAATGAGCAGTTCTTC.